These 23 T cell receptor beta chains were all obtained from the same sample, sequenced in a study of T-cell reconstitution after alpha-beta-depleted transplantation in children. During its preparation, the TCRbeta library received unique molecular identifiers. From the PCR reads, TCRdb called clonotypes with MiXCR, one entry per CDR3 protein. The sample gives around 680,000 distinct CDR3 sequences, 16% of which show up once; about 1.1% is in the top ten. The sample was PBMCs from the stem cell graft donor, taken from the stem cell graft. These receptor sequences come from a human donor who donated a stem cell graft to a child with acute myeloid leukemia.

This clonotype was seen at least ten times. The chain uses TRBV29-1 and TRBJ2-7, with 8 bases that match TRBD1. This CDR3 is 13 amino acids long. Germline CDR1 reads SQVTM; CDR2 reads ANQGSEA. Trimming cost V 4 bases and J 3 bases; bases outside gene matches: 5. The CDR3 nucleotides are TGCAGCGTTGTCAGGACAGGGCTCTACGAGCAGTACTTC. It translates to CSVVRTGLYEQYF.

This clonotype appeared many times. The J gene is TRBJ2-7, the V gene TRBV15; D possibly corresponds to TRBD2 (6 bases). The CDR3 totals 16 residues. Per the germline V gene, CDR1 is LNHNV and CDR2 is YYDKDF (reference sequence). Trimming shortened V by 0 bases and J by 6 bases, and 18 bases separated the two germline ends. The CDR3 loop is CATSRELWDWESEQYF. CDR3 DNA sequence: TGTGCCACCAGCAGAGAGTTATGGGACTGGGAGAGCGAGCAGTACTTC.

This clonotype was seen only a few times. This rearrangement joins TRBV7-9 to TRBJ2-3, with TRBD2 matching 12 bases. The junction had 2 bases not matched to a gene; V was cut back by 7 bases and J by 3 bases. This CDR3 contains 14 residues. Germline lookup yields CDR1 SEHNR and CDR2 FQNEAQ (reference sequence). CDR3 coding DNA: TGTGCCAGCACCGGACTAGCGGGGACAGATACGCAGTATTTT. This codes for CASTGLAGTDTQYF. The full variable domain, completed using reference TRBV7-9 and TRBJ2-3, is DTGVSQNPRHKITKRGQNVTFRCDPISEHNRLYWYRQTLGQGPEFLTYFQNEAQLEKSRLLSDRFSAERPKGSFSTLEIQRTEQGDSAMYLCASTGLAGTDTQYFGPGTRLTVL.

This clonotype was picked up many times. This chain uses TRBV20-1 with TRBJ1-1, with TRBD1 as a possible D gene (5 bases). The germline V gene has CDR1 DFQATT and CDR2 SNEGSKA (reference sequence). CDR3 length: 12 amino acids. The V end was cut by 1 base, the J end by 4 bases, with 7 bases between. As DNA, the CDR3 is TGCAGTGCTAGAGCAGGGAGCACTGAAGCTTTCTTT. Translating it yields CSARAGSTEAFF.

In this sample, this clonotype turned up many times. V and J are TRBV12-3 or TRBV12-4 and TRBJ2-1; 10 positions match TRBD2. J gave up 2 bases and V 4 bases, and 8 bases lay outside the gene matches. This CDR3 is built from 17 residues. The CDR3 region has the DNA TGTGCCAGCAGTTGGGTCCTAGCGGGGGAACCCTACAATGAGCAGTTCTTC. Protein sequence: CASSWVLAGEPYNEQFF.

This clonotype has just a few counts. The chain combines TRBV28 with TRBJ1-6; 9 bases fit TRBD1. Germline CDR1 is MDHEN and CDR2 is SYDVKM. The junction had 10 bases not matched to a gene; V was cut back by 5 bases and J by 11 bases. CDR3 length: 15 residues. The CDR3, as DNA: TGTGCCAGCAGTCCAAACAGGGGGCGAGGAGCACCCCTCCACTTT. It translates to CASSPNRGRGAPLHF.

This clonotype was observed at least ten times. The chain has TRBV20-1 and TRBJ1-1; tentative D call: TRBD1 (6 bases). The CDR3 loop spans 13 amino acids. Germline-derived CDR1 and CDR2 are DFQATT and SNEGSKA (reference sequence). With 6 bases removed from V and 10 bases from J, the gap between germline ends came to 21 bases. CDR3 region: CSARYTQGRVAFF. DNA of the CDR3: TGCAGTGCCAGATACACCCAGGGGAGAGTAGCTTTCTTT.

This clonotype was picked up a small number of times. The chain has TRBV28 and TRBJ2-3; 9 bases are shared with TRBD1. V lost 5 bases and J lost 5; bases outside the gene matches: 8. Germline assignment: CDR1 MDHEN and CDR2 SYDVKM. This CDR3 has 15 residues. The CDR3 reads CASSVTGGRGDTQYF. The CDR3 DNA reads TGTGCCAGCAGTGTAACAGGGGGCCGCGGAGATACGCAGTATTTT.

The chain carries TRBV20-1 and TRBJ1-4, with 10 bases that match TRBD1. Unmatched junction bases numbered 5, after V lost 5 bases and J lost 8 bases. The CDR3 totals 13 residues. Per germline, CDR1 DFQATT and CDR2 SNEGSKA (reference sequence). The CDR3 nucleotides read TGCAGTGCTCACGGGACAGGGGTCGAAAAACTGTTTTTT. The encoded protein is CSAHGTGVEKLFF.

This clonotype was recorded only once. This chain joins TRBV5-1 and TRBJ2-1; the D gene is possibly TRBD1 (7 bases). The V end was cut by 2 bases, the J end by 6 bases, with 12 bases between. Germline values: CDR1 SGHRS, CDR2 YFSETQ. The CDR3 covers 14 residues. For the CDR3, the DNA is TGCGCCAGCAGCTTCAGGGGGGACCTCAATGAGCAGTTCTTC. Amino acids: CASSFRGDLNEQFF.

This clonotype was seen ten or more times. The J gene is TRBJ2-1, the V gene TRBV20-1, with 11 bases fitting TRBD2. The CDR3 extends over 12 amino acids. V trimming: 7 bases; J trimming: 7 bases; junction bases outside the gene matches: 3. Germline lookup yields CDR1 DFQATT and CDR2 SNEGSKA (reference sequence). The CDR3 DNA is TGCAGTGTAGCGGGGGGGCGAAATGAGCAGTTCTTC. Protein: CSVAGGRNEQFF.

The chain couples TRBV20-1 to TRBJ1-4; D gene unclear. CDR1 and CDR2 from the germline V gene are DFQATT and SNEGSKA (reference sequence). This CDR3 is built from 14 residues. V was pared by 2 bases and J by 8 bases, with 15 bases between. The CDR3 sequence is CSARREIGREKLFF. Here the CDR3 DNA reads TGCAGTGCTAGACGGGAGATTGGGAGGGAAAAACTGTTTTTT.

The table lists this clonotype with many counts. The rearrangement links TRBV20-1 to TRBJ1-5; D remains unclear. CDR1 and CDR2 from the germline V gene are DFQATT and SNEGSKA (reference sequence). This CDR3 has 14 amino acids. Trimming took 5 bases from V and 0 from J, leaving 11 bases between them. DNA of the CDR3: TGCAGTGCTTTGGGGTCCCTTAGCAATCAGCCCCAGCATTTT. Translating it yields CSALGSLSNQPQHF.

This clonotype was detected many times. The rearrangement links TRBV12-3 or TRBV12-4 to TRBJ1-5; the D is unclear. The CDR3 has 13 residues. Trimming stripped 6 bases from V and 5 bases from J, with 11 bases between. The CDR3 region has the DNA TGTGCCAGCAGACCGGACGGCGATCAGCCCCAGCATTTT. Amino acid sequence: CASRPDGDQPQHF.

This clonotype was seen a handful of times. The chain has TRBV12-3 or TRBV12-4 and TRBJ1-2; D call uncertain. The CDR3 consists of 15 residues. V dropped 3 bases and J dropped 8 bases, with 19 bases sitting between them. CDR3 sequence (DNA): TGTGCCAGCAGTTTCGGCGTTCAGGCTCCTGAGGGCTACACCTTC. Translated, it gives CASSFGVQAPEGYTF.

V and J are TRBV5-1 and TRBJ2-1; a possible D gene is TRBD2 (7 bases). Trimming took off 3 bases at V and 9 bases at J, with 22 bases between the two ends. CDR3 size: 16 residues. Germline CDR1 and CDR2: SGHRS and YFSETQ. CDR3 DNA sequence: TGCGCCAGCAGCTCTGGTTCACGGGGGGCGTCTGTTGAGCAGTTCTTC. The encoded protein is CASSSGSRGASVEQFF.

This clonotype was counted between two and nine times. The chain couples TRBV29-1 to TRBJ1-3, with D maybe TRBD1 (5 bases). Trimming cost V 0 bases and J 4 bases, with 10 bases left between them. The CDR3 sequence is 14 residues long. CDR1 and CDR2 (germline): SQVTM, ANQGSEA. The CDR3 region has the DNA TGCAGCGTTGAAGATAAAGGGACGGGAAACACCATATATTTT. Encoded protein: CSVEDKGTGNTIYF.

This clonotype was observed at least ten times. The chain combines TRBV29-1 with TRBJ2-2; 8 nucleotides align to TRBD1. Trimming removed 7 bases from V and 3 bases from J; junction bases left unmatched: 4. The CDR3 length is 13 residues. Germline V CDR1 and CDR2: SQVTM, ANQGSEA. The CDR3 sequence: CSGYRGDTGELFF. DNA of the CDR3: TGCAGCGGATACAGGGGGGACACCGGGGAGCTGTTTTTT.

In its sample, this clonotype was seen many times. The chain combines TRBV6-5 with TRBJ1-2; D call uncertain. Trimming stripped 0 bases from V and 4 bases from J, with 15 bases between. CDR3 size: 16 residues. The germline CDR1 and CDR2 sequences are MNHEY and SVGAGI. For the CDR3, the DNA is TGTGCCAGCAGTTACTCGTTTAATTACGGTGGCTATGGCTACACCTTC. It codes for CASSYSFNYGGYGYTF.

As for this clonotype: One base away lies a much larger clone, so this may be a sequencing read error. The chain carries TRBV20-1 and TRBJ2-1, with D possibly being TRBD1 (6 bases). Looked up from germline, CDR1 is DFQATT and CDR2 is SNEGSKA (reference sequence). This CDR3 is built from 15 residues. V was clipped by 5 bases and J by 0 bases, with 14 bases between them. The CDR3 DNA follows: TGCAGTGCTGGGGGCTCCCTGAGCTCCTACAATGAGCAGTTCTTC. Protein sequence: CSAGGSLSSYNEQFF.

This clonotype was seen ten or more times. The chain has TRBV29-1 and TRBJ1-2; D is uncertain. The CDR3 has 12 amino acids. The V gene lost 4 bases and the J gene lost 1 base, with 7 bases spanning the gap. The germline CDR1 and CDR2 sequences are SQVTM and ANQGSEA. The CDR3 loop reads CSVVGDNYGYTF. CDR3 coding DNA: TGCAGCGTTGTTGGGGATAACTATGGCTACACCTTC. The full variable domain, completed using reference TRBV29-1 and TRBJ1-2, is SAVISQKPSRDICQRGTSLTIQCQVDSQVTMMFWYRQQPGQSLTLIATANQGSEATYESGFVIDKFPISRPNLTFSTLTVSNMSPEDSSIYLCSVVGDNYGYTFGSGTRLTVV.

This clonotype was found many times. The chain carries TRBV9 and TRBJ2-3; tentative D call: TRBD1 (6 bases). CDR3 length equals 15 residues. Looked up from germline, CDR1 is SGDLS and CDR2 is YYNGEE. V dropped 3 bases and J dropped 4 bases, with 15 bases sitting between them. CDR3 region: CASSERGLEADTQYF. The CDR3, as DNA: TGTGCCAGCAGCGAAAGGGGGTTGGAGGCAGATACGCAGTATTTT.

The chain recombines TRBV9 with TRBJ2-1; D is uncertain. This CDR3 contains 13 residues. Germline V gives CDR1 SGDLS, CDR2 YYNGEE. V was pared by 0 bases and J by 5 bases, with 6 bases between. As DNA, the CDR3 is TGTGCCAGCAGCGTAGAAGCTCACAATGAGCAGTTCTTC. Translating gives CASSVEAHNEQFF.